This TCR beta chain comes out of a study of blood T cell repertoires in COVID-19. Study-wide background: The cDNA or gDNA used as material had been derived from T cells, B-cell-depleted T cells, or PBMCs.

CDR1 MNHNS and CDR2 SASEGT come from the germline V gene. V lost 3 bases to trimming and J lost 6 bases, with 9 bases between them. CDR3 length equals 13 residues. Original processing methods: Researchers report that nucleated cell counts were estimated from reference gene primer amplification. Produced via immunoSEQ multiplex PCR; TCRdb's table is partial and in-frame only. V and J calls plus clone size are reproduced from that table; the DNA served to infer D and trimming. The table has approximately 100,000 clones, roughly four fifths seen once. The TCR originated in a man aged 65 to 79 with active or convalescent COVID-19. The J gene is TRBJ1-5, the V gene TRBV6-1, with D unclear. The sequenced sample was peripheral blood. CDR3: CASSERPGQPQHF. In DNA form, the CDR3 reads TGTGCCAGCAGTGAGCGGCCTGGTCAGCCCCAGCATTTT.